The rows below give T cell receptor beta chains drawn from one sample of a study of cytomegalovirus exposure and HLA in healthy donors. Using immunoSEQ multiplex PCR, the repertoire was profiled, and TCRdb retains in-frame clones only, with some absent. The sample contains 160,000 or so clones, 84% of which appear only once. What was sequenced was PBMCs. These receptors were collected from a man between 25 and 39 years old in good health and CMV-seropositive. The CDR3 runs from the conserved cysteine through the conserved F or W. D genes are given only for firm matches. Where a row states a size, it is once, few, many or the class of an expanded clone; other rows omit it.

v_call	d_call	j_call	clone_size	cdr3_nt	cdr3_aa
TRBV30	.	TRBJ2-2	few	TGTGCCTGGAGTGACAGGGTGGACACCGGGGAGCTGTTTTTT	CAWSDRVDTGELFF
TRBV28	TRBD2	TRBJ2-7	.	TGTGCCAGCAGACGACGGGAGGGCAGGGGCGAGCAGTACTTC	CASRRREGRGEQYF
TRBV14	.	TRBJ1-4	.	TGTGCCAGCAGCCAACGAGGACGCGGGGGGGAAAAACTGTTTTTT	CASSQRGRGGEKLFF
TRBV5-5	.	TRBJ1-3	.	TGTGCCAGCAGCTCCTGGGGGGCTGGAAACACCATATATTTT	CASSSWGAGNTIYF
TRBV30	.	TRBJ2-7	.	TGTGCCTGGAGTGTAGGGGGAACTGCCTCCTACGAGCAGTACTTC	CAWSVGGTASYEQYF
TRBV7-9	TRBD1	TRBJ2-1	.	TGTGCCAGCAGTCCTAGACAGGGGGTAGATCGGTACAATGAGCAGTTCTTC	CASSPRQGVDRYNEQFF
TRBV2	TRBD1	TRBJ2-5	.	TGTGCCAGCAGAGGACAGGCGGCGTACCAAGAGACCCAGTACTTC	CASRGQAAYQETQYF
TRBV4-3	.	TRBJ2-7	.	TGCGCCAGCAGCCAAGCGAGCTTTAGCTCCTACGAGCAGTACTTC	CASSQASFSSYEQYF
TRBV7-9	.	TRBJ2-5	few	TGTGCCAGCAGCTTAGACAGCTACCAAGAGACCCAGTACTTC	CASSLDSYQETQYF
TRBV6-5	.	TRBJ2-7	.	TGTGCCAGCAGTTTCGGGAGTCAGTCCTACGAGCAGTACTTC	CASSFGSQSYEQYF
TRBV18	.	TRBJ2-5	few	TGTGCCAGCTCGAACGCCTGGAGTTCGGAGACCCAGTACTTC	CASSNAWSSETQYF
TRBV30	TRBD2	TRBJ2-5	.	TGTGCCTGGAGACCGGGACTAGCGGGAGAGTACCAAGAGACCCAGTACTTC	CAWRPGLAGEYQETQYF
TRBV30	TRBD1	TRBJ1-5	.	TGTGCCTGGAGTGTTGCAGGGGGATATCAGCCCCAGCATTTT	CAWSVAGGYQPQHF